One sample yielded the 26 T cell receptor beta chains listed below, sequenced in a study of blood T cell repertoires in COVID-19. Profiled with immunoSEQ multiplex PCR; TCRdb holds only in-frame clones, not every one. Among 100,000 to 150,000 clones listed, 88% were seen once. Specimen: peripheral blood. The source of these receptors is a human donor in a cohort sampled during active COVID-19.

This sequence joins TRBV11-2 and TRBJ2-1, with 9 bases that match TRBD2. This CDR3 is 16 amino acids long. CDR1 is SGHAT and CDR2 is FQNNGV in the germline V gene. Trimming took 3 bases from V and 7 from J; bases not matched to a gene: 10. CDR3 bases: TGTGCCAGCAGCTTCGTGACTAGCGGCCCTCTGAATGAGCAGTTCTTC. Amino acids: CASSFVTSGPLNEQFF. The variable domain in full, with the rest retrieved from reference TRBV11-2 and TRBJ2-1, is EAGVAQSPRYKIIEKRQSVAFWCNPISGHATLYWYQQILGQGPKLLIQFQNNGVVDDSQLPKDRFSAERLKGVDSTLKIQPAKLEDSAVYLCASSFVTSGPLNEQFFGPGTRLTVL.

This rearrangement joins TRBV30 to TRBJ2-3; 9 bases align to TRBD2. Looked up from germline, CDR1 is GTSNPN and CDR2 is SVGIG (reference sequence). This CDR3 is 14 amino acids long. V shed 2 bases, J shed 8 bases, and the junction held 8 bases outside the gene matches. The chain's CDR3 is CAWSPAAGGRTQYF. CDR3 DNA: TGTGCCTGGAGTCCGGCAGCGGGGGGACGTACGCAGTATTTT.

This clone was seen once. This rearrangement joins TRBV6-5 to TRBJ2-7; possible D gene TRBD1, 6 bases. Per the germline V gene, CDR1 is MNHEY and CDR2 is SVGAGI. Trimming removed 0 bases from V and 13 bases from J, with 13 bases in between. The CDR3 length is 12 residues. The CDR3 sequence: CASSYSGRGFYF. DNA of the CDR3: TGTGCCAGCAGTTACTCGGGCAGGGGATTTTACTTC.

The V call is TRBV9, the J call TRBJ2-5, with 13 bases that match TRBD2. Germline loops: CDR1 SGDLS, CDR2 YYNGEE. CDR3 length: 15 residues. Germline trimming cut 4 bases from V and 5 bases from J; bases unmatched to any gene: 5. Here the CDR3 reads CASSWTSGSGETQYF. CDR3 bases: TGTGCCAGCAGCTGGACTAGCGGGAGTGGGGAGACCCAGTACTTC.

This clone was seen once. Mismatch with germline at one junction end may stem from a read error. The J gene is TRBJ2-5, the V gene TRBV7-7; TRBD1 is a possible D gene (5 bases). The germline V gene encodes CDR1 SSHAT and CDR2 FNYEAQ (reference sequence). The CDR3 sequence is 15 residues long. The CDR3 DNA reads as TGTGCTAGCAGCTTAGTAGGGGCCCAAGGAGAGACCCAGTACTTC. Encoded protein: CASSLVGAQGETQYF.

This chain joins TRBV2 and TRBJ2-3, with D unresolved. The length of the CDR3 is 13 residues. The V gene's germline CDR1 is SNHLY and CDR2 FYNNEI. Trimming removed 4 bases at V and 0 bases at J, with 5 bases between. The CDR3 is CASSGTSTDTQYF. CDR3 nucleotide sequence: TGTGCCAGCAGTGGTACTAGCACAGATACGCAGTATTTT.

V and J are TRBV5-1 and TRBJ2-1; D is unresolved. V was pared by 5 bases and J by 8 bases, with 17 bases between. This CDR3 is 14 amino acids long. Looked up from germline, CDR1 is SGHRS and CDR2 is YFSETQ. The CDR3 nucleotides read TGCGCCAGCAGTCTCACCCCCTCGGCGGATGAGCAGTTCTTC. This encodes CASSLTPSADEQFF.

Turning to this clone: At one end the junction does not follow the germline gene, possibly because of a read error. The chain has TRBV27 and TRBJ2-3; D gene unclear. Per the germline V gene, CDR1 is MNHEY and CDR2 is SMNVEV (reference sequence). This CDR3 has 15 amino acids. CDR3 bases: TGTGCCAGCGGTTTGTCGTCTCTAAGCGCAGATACGCAGTATTTT. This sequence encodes CASGLSSLSADTQYF.

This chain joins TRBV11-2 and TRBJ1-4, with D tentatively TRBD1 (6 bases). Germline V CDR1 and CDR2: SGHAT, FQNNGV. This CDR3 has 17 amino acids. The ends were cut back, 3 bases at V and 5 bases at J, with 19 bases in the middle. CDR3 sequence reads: CASSFSALDRRNEKLFF. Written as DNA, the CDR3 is TGTGCCAGCAGCTTTTCGGCGCTCGACAGGAGAAATGAAAAACTGTTTTTT.

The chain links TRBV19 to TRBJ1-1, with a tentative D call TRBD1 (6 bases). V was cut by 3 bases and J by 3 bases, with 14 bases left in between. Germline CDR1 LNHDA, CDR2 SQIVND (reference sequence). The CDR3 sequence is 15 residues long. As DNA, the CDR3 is TGTGCCAGTAGTATCCCGACAGGACGGGACACTGAAGCTTTCTTT. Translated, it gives CASSIPTGRDTEAFF.

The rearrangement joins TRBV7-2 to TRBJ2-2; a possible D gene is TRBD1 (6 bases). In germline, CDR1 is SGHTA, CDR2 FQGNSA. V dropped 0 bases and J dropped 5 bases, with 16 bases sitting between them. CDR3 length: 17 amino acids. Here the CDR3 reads CASSLAINRVKTGELFF. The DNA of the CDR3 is TGTGCCAGCAGCTTAGCCATAAACAGGGTGAAAACCGGGGAGCTGTTTTTT.

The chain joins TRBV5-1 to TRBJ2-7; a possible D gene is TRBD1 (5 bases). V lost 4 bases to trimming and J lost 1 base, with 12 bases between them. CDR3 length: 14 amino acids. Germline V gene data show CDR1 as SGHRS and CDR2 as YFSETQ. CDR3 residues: CASSRGDRSYEQYF. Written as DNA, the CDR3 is TGCGCCAGCAGCAGGGGTGACAGATCCTACGAGCAGTACTTC.

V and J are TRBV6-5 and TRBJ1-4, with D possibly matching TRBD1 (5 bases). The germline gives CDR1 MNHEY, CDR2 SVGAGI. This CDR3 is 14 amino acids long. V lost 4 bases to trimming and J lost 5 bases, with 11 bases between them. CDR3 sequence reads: CASSLTVANEKLFF. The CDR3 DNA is TGTGCCAGCAGTTTGACAGTAGCAAATGAAAAACTGTTTTTT.

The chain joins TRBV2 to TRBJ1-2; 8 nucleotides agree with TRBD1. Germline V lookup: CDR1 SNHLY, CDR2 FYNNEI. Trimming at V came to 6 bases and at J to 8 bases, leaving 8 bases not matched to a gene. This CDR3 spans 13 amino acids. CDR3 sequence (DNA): TGTGCCAGCAGATCAGGACAGGGAGGGGGCTACACCTTC. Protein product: CASRSGQGGGYTF.

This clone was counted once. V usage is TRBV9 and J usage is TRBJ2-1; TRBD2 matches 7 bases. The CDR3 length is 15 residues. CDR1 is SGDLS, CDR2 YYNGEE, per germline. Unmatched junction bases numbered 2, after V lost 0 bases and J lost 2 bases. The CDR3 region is CASSVGGGAYNEQFF. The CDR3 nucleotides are TGTGCCAGCAGCGTAGGTGGGGGGGCCTACAATGAGCAGTTCTTC.

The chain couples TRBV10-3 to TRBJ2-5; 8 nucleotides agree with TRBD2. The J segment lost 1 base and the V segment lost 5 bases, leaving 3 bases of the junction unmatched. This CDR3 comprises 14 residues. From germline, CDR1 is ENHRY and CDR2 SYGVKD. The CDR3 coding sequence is TGTGCCATCAGTACGGGGGGGACCCAAGAGACCCAGTACTTC. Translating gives CAISTGGTQETQYF.

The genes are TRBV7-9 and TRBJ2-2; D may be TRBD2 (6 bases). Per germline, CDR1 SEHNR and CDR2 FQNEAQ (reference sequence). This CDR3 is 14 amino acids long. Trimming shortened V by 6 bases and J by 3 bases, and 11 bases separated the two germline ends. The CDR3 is CASSTPGDTGELFF. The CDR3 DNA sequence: TGTGCCAGCAGTACACCGGGGGACACCGGGGAGCTGTTTTTT.

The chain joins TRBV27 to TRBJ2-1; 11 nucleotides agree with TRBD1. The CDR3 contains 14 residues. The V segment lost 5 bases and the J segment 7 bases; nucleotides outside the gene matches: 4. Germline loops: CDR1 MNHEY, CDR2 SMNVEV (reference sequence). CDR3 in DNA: TGTGCCAGCAGTCGCGGACAGGGGGCGAATGAGCAGTTCTTC. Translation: CASSRGQGANEQFF.

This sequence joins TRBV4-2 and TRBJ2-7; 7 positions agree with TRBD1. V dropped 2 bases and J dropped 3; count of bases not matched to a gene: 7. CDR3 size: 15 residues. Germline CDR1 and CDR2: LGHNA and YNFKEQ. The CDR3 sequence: CASSQPSGGNYEQYF. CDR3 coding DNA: TGTGCCAGCAGCCAACCCTCAGGGGGTAACTACGAGCAGTACTTC.

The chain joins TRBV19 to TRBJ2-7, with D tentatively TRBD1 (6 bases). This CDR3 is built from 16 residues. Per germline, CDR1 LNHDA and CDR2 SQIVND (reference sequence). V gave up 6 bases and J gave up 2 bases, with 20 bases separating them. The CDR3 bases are TGTGCCAGTAGCTCCCACGTTAGGGGGAATCCCTACGAGCAGTACTTC. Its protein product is CASSSHVRGNPYEQYF. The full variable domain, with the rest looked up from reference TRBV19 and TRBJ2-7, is DGGITQSPKYLFRKEGQNVTLSCEQNLNHDAMYWYRQDPGQGLRLIYYSQIVNDFQKGDIAEGYSVSREKKESFPLTVTSAQKNPTAFYLCASSSHVRGNPYEQYFGPGTRLTVT.

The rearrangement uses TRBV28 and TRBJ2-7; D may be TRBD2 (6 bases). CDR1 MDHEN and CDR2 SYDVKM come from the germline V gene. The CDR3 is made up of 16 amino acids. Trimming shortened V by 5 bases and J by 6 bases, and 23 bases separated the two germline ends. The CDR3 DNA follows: TGTGCCAGCAGTCCCGGCTGGGGCGGACTAAGGAGCGAGCAGTACTTC. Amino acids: CASSPGWGGLRSEQYF.

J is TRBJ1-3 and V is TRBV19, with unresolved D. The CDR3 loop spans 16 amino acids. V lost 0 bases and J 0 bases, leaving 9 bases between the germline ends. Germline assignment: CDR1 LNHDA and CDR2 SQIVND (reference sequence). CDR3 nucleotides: TGTGCCAGTAGTATAGAGGGCAGCTACTCTGGAAACACCATATATTTT. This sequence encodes CASSIEGSYSGNTIYF.

CDR3 amino acids: CASKPGTRVGSEQYF. The CDR3, as DNA: TGTGCCAGCAAGCCCGGGACTAGGGTGGGGAGCGAGCAGTACTTC. The chain couples TRBV6-4 to TRBJ2-7, with 8 bases fitting TRBD2. CDR1 MRHNA and CDR2 SNTAGT come from the germline V gene. With V trimmed by 7 bases and J by 6 bases, 14 bases remained unmatched. The CDR3 is 15 amino acids.

CDR3: CASSFSSQGSEAFF. The CDR3 region has the DNA TGTGCCAGCAGTTTTAGTTCCCAGGGGTCTGAAGCTTTCTTT. The rearrangement joins TRBV28 to TRBJ1-1; a weak D match, TRBD1 (6 bases). This CDR3 is 14 amino acids long. Germline V gene lookup returns CDR1 MDHEN and CDR2 SYDVKM. V lost 3 bases and J lost 6, with 14 bases in between. Drawing the rest from reference TRBV28 and TRBJ1-1, the complete variable domain is DVKVTQSSRYLVKRTGEKVFLECVQDMDHENMFWYRQDPGLGLRLIYFSYDVKMKEKGDIPEGYSVSREKKERFSLILESASTNQTSMYLCASSFSSQGSEAFFGQGTRLTVV.

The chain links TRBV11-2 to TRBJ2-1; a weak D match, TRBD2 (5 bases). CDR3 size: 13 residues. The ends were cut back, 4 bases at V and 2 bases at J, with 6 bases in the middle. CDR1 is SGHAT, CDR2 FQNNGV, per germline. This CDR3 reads CASSYGAYNEQFF. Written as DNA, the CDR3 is TGTGCCAGCAGCTACGGGGCCTACAATGAGCAGTTCTTC.

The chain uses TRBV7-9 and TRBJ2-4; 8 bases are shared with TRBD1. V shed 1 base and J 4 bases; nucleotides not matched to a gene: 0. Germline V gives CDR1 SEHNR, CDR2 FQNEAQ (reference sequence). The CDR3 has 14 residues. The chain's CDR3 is CASSLGQGKNIQYF. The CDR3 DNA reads TGTGCCAGCAGCTTAGGACAGGGGAAAAACATTCAGTACTTC. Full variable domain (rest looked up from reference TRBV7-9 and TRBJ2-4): DTGVSQNPRHKITKRGQNVTFRCDPISEHNRLYWYRQTLGQGPEFLTYFQNEAQLEKSRLLSDRFSAERPKGSFSTLEIQRTEQGDSAMYLCASSLGQGKNIQYFGAGTRLSVL.